The rows below give T cell receptor beta chains drawn from one sample of a study of T cell responses to AZD1222 COVID-19 vaccine. Clones were read by immunoSEQ multiplex PCR, and TCRdb kept only the in-frame ones, dropping some. The repertoire holds more than 85,000 clones, with around 84% as singletons. The sequencing here drew on peripheral blood, taken 28 days after the second AZD1222 dose. These receptors all come from an adult who received the AZD1222 COVID-19 vaccine. CDR3s include the opening cysteine and the closing phenylalanine or tryptophan. The D gene is left open where the match is weak. Clone size is not always given. Where it is, it says once, few, many or a class for expanded clones.

D | J | size | V | DNA | CDR3
TRBD1 | TRBJ1-2 | NA | TRBV27 | TGTGCCAGCAGTTTTCAGGGGGACTATGGCTACACCTTC | CASSFQGDYGYTF
TRBD1 | TRBJ2-7 | once | TRBV6-1 | TGTGCCAGCAGTGAAGGACGGACAGGGGACTACGAGCAGTACTTC | CASSEGRTGDYEQYF
TRBD2 | TRBJ2-1 | NA | TRBV27 | TGTGCCAGCAGTCGGCTAGCGGGACCCCTAAGCAATGAGCAGTTCTTC | CASSRLAGPLSNEQFF
NA | TRBJ2-5 | NA | TRBV30 | TGTGCCTGGAGTAAACTCGACAGGATCCAAGAGACCCAGTACTTC | CAWSKLDRIQETQYF
NA | TRBJ1-1 | NA | TRBV7-2 | TGTGCCAGCAGCCCCCGCGGGGGGGGGTGGACTGAAGCTTTCTTT | CASSPRGGGWTEAFF
NA | TRBJ2-1 | NA | TRBV6-5 | TGTGCCAGCAGTTCCGGTTTTGGCAATGAGCAGTTCTTC | CASSSGFGNEQFF
NA | TRBJ1-5 | few | TRBV5-1 | TGCGCCAGCAGCTACGGACCGGGTGAGCCCCAGCATTTT | CASSYGPGEPQHF
NA | TRBJ1-2 | NA | TRBV5-1 | TGCGCCAGCAGCTTGGAGACAATAGGTGGCTACACCTTC | CASSLETIGGYTF
NA | TRBJ2-7 | NA | TRBV7-8 | TGTGCCAGCAGCACCAGGACGGTAGCCTACGAGCAGTACTTC | CASSTRTVAYEQYF
NA | TRBJ2-7 | NA | TRBV4-1 | TGCGCCAGCAGCCAAGCGGTCCTCTTGCCCTACGAGCAGTACTTC | CASSQAVLLPYEQYF
TRBD1 | TRBJ2-3 | NA | TRBV5-5 | TGTGCCAGCAGCTTGGGCCTGAAACAGGGGGGAGATACGCAGTATTTT | CASSLGLKQGGDTQYF
NA | TRBJ2-7 | NA | TRBV6-5 | TGTGCCAGCAGACCCCACTTACTTTATTCCTACGAGCAGTACTTC | CASRPHLLYSYEQYF
TRBD1 | TRBJ2-5 | NA | TRBV19 | TGTGCCAGTAGATCGACAGGGCGGGTGGAGACCCAGTACTTC | CASRSTGRVETQYF
TRBD1 | TRBJ1-1 | NA | TRBV18 | TGTGCCAGCTCACAAAGAATAAAGATACAGGGGTCGACTGAAGCTTTCTTT | CASSQRIKIQGSTEAFF
NA | TRBJ2-7 | once | TRBV7-9 | TGTGCCAGCAGCTTCTATCCGGGACGGGCCTCCTACGAGCAGTACTTC | CASSFYPGRASYEQYF
NA | TRBJ2-1 | NA | TRBV14 | TGTGCCAGCAGTCCGAGGACGAGGGCCTACAATGAGCAGTTCTTC | CASSPRTRAYNEQFF
NA | TRBJ2-5 | NA | TRBV5-1 | TGCGCCAGCAGCAGCGGGCAGGGGCGGACCCAGTACTTC | CASSSGQGRTQYF
TRBD1 | TRBJ1-4 | NA | TRBV28 | TGTGCCAGCAGGACAGGGACTAATGAAAAACTGTTTTTT | CASRTGTNEKLFF
TRBD2 | TRBJ2-3 | NA | TRBV7-7 | TGTGCCAGCAGTCGACAACCAAGACTAGCGGGGGACTTCACAGATACGCAGTATTTT | CASSRQPRLAGDFTDTQYF
TRBD1 | TRBJ2-5 | NA | TRBV7-9 | TGTGCCAGCAGCCCGCAAAGGACAGGCGGGGAGACCCAGTACTTC | CASSPQRTGGETQYF
NA | TRBJ2-3 | NA | TRBV10-1 | TGCGCCAGCAGCTCCATGGGGACTCGTAGCACAGATACGCAGTATTTT | CASSSMGTRSTDTQYF
NA | TRBJ1-2 | once | TRBV6-5 | TGTGCCAGCAGTTACTCTTCCGGGGGCTTAGATGGCTACACCTTC | CASSYSSGGLDGYTF
TRBD2 | TRBJ2-3 | NA | TRBV5-1 | TGCGCCAGCACTTTAGGACTAGCGAGCACAGATACGCAGTATTTT | CASTLGLASTDTQYF